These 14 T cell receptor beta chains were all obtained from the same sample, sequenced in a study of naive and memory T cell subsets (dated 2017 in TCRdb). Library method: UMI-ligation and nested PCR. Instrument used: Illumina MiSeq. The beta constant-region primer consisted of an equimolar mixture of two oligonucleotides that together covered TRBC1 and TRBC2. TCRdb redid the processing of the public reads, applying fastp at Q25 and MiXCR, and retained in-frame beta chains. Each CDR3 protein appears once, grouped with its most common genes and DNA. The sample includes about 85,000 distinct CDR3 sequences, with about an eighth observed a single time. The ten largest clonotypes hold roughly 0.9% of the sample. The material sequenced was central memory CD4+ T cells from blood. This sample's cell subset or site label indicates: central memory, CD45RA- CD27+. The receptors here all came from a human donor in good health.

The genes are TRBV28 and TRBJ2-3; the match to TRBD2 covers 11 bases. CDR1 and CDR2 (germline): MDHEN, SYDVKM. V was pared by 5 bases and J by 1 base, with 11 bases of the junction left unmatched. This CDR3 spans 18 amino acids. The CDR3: CASSITSGSQVRTDTQYF. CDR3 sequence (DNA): TGTGCCAGCAGTATAACTAGCGGGAGTCAGGTCCGCACAGATACGCAGTATTTT. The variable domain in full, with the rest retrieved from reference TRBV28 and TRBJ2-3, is DVKVTQSSRYLVKRTGEKVFLECVQDMDHENMFWYRQDPGLGLRLIYFSYDVKMKEKGDIPEGYSVSREKKERFSLILESASTNQTSMYLCASSITSGSQVRTDTQYFGPGTRLTVL.

For the CDR3, the DNA is TGTGCCAGCACCGCAGGGCCGGGTGCCTACGAGCAGTACTTC. Protein: CASTAGPGAYEQYF. The J gene is TRBJ2-7, the V gene TRBV12-3 or TRBV12-4, with D perhaps TRBD1 (5 bases). Deletions cut 7 bases from V and 2 bases from J, with 15 bases between. The CDR3 runs 14 residues.

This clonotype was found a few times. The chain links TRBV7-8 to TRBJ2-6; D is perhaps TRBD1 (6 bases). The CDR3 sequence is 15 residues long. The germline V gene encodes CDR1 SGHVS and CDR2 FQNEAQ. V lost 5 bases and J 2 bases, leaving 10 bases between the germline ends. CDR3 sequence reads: CASSEQGTGANVLTF. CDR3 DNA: TGTGCCAGCAGCGAACAGGGTACTGGGGCCAACGTCCTGACTTTC.

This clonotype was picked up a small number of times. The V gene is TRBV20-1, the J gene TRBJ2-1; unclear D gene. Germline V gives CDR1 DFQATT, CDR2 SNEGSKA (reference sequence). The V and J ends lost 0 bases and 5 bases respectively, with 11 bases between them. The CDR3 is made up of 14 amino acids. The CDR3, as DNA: TGCAGTGCTAGAGATCCGGCTAGAAACAATGAGCAGTTCTTC. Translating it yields CSARDPARNNEQFF.

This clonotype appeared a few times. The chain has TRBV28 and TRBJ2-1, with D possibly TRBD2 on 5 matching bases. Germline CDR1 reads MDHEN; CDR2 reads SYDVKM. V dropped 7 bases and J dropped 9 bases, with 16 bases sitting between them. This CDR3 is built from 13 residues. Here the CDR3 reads CASTEKEDGEQFF. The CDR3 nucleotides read TGTGCCAGCACCGAAAAGGAGGACGGTGAGCAGTTCTTC. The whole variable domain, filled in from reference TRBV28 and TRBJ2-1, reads DVKVTQSSRYLVKRTGEKVFLECVQDMDHENMFWYRQDPGLGLRLIYFSYDVKMKEKGDIPEGYSVSREKKERFSLILESASTNQTSMYLCASTEKEDGEQFFGPGTRLTVL.

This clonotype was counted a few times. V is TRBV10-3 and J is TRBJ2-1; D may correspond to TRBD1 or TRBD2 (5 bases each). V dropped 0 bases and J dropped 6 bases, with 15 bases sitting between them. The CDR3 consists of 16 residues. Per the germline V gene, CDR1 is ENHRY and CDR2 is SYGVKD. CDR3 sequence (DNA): TGTGCCATCAGTGAGTCTTCTGGGTCCGGGGCCAATGAGCAGTTCTTC. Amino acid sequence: CAISESSGSGANEQFF.

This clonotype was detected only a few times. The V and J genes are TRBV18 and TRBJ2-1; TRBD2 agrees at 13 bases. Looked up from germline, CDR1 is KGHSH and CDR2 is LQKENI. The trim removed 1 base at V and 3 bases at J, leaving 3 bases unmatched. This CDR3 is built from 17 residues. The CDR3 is CASSPRGLAGSYNEQFF. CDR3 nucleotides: TGTGCCAGCTCACCACGGGGACTAGCGGGAAGCTACAATGAGCAGTTCTTC.

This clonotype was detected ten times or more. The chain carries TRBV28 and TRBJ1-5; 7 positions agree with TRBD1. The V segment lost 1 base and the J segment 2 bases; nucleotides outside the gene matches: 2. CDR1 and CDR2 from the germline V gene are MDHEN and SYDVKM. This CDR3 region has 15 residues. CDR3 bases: TGTGCCAGCAGTTTATCTCAGGGGGGCAATCAGCCCCAGCATTTT. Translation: CASSLSQGGNQPQHF.

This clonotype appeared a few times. As DNA, the CDR3 is TGCAGCGCCACAACCTTGGGCTCAGTTCATGAGCAGTTCTTC. Translation gives CSATTLGSVHEQFF. The chain employs TRBV29-1 and TRBJ2-1; D remains ambiguous. V was pared by 7 bases and J by 8 bases, with 21 bases between. The germline V gene encodes CDR1 SQVTM and CDR2 ANQGSEA. CDR3 length equals 14 residues.

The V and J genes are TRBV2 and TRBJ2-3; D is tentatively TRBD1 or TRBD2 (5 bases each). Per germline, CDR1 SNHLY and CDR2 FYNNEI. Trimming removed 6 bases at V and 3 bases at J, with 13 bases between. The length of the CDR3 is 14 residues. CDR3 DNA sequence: TGTGCCAGCAGGGTAGGGGAGAATACAGATACGCAGTATTTT. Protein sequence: CASRVGENTDTQYF.

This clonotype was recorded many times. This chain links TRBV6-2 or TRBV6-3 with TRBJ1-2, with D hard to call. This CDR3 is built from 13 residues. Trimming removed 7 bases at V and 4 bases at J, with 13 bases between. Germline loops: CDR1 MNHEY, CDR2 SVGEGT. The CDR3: CASTVAGAYGYTF. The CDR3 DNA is TGTGCCAGCACAGTGGCCGGCGCCTATGGCTACACCTTC.

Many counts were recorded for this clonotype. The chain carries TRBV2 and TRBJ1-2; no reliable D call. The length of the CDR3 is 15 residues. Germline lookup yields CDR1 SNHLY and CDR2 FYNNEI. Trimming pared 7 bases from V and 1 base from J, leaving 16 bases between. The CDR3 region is CASTSDPRVNYGYTF. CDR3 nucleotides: TGTGCCAGCACCTCAGACCCGAGAGTTAACTATGGCTACACCTTC. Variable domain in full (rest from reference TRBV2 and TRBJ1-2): EPEVTQTPSHQVTQMGQEVILRCVPISNHLYFYWYRQILGQKVEFLVSFYNNEISEKSEIFDDQFSVERPDGSNFTLKIRSTKLEDSAMYFCASTSDPRVNYGYTFGSGTRLTVV.

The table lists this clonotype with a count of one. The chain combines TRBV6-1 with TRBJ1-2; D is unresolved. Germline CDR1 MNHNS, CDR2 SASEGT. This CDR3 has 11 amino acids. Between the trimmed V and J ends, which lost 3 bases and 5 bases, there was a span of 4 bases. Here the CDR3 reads CASSESYGYTF. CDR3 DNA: TGTGCCAGCAGTGAGAGTTATGGCTACACCTTC.

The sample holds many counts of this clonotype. The CDR3 spells CASSRGDYRPPTDTQYF. For the CDR3, the DNA is TGTGCCAGCAGCAGGGGTGACTACAGGCCTCCCACAGATACGCAGTATTTT. The chain is built from TRBV5-4 and TRBJ2-3, with D perhaps assigned TRBD1 or TRBD2 (5 bases each). V lost 4 bases, J lost 2 bases, and 20 bases lay in between. This CDR3 is built from 17 residues. Germline V gene data show CDR1 as SGHNT and CDR2 as YYREEE (reference sequence).